The present T cell receptor (beta chain) was sequenced within a study of T cell responses to AZD1222 COVID-19 vaccine (dated by TCRdb to the early 2020s). In the study overall: TCR sequencing was performed for over 230 trial participants, of whom about 200 were given two doses of AZD1222 and around 25 were given two doses of MenACWY control vaccine. Trial participants were enrolled by age into 18-55, 56-69 and 70-plus year subgroups, with about 150, 28 and 57 TCR-sequenced participants respectively. General findings and caveats noted by the study authors: Spike-specific TCR breadth and depth rose significantly after two AZD1222 doses compared with day 0 and with MenACWY recipients. Conclusions about previously exposed vaccinees are limited, since just five or six AZD1222 recipients were seropositive for SARS-CoV-2 at baseline. Because no day 14 peak-response samples were available, repertoires were characterized only after the peak T cell response. Reportedly, almost half of the unique spike-specific TCRs recognized epitopes lying outside the regions that are mutated in the B.1.351 and B.1.1.7 variants. In the small 56-69-year group, the increase in depth fell short of significance, most likely because of low power. The whole spike protein was spanned by vaccine-associated CD4 TCRs, and dominant responses were seen in regions 160-218 and 743-854. Participants were mostly white British and included more females than males, and it was suggested by the authors that clonal diversity may have been underestimated.

Per the publication, the time point label means: sample from adult after SARS-CoV-2 infection, after symptom onset. Two convalescent COVID-19 patients, sampled after symptom onset from adults with prior SARS-CoV-2 infection, were also TCR-sequenced for comparison. The germline V gene yields MRHNA for CDR1 and SNTAGT for CDR2. The CDR3 runs 13 amino acids, cysteine and phenylalanine included. Only the CDR3 DNA stays, 39 bases, in frame from base 1. The trim is 3 bases for V and 0 bases for J, with a gap of 2 bases between the germline ends. The CDR3 regions of human TCRbeta chains were analyzed by immunosequencing. The source study handled its data this way. Repertoire TCRs were matched against a reference library of SARS-CoV-2-specific TCRs generated with the MIRA antigen-specificity platform. Breadth was defined as the fraction of unique TCRs that were SARS-CoV-2-associated, and depth was defined as the fraction of total T cells that were SARS-CoV-2-associated. Using the MIRA data, each spike-specific TCR was assigned both to the spike region to which the TCR was reactive and to a CD4 or CD8 class. Log10-transformed breadth and depth values were compared by one-way ANOVA with Sidak's multiple comparisons tests. This is the immuneACCESS table as TCRdb keeps it, with only in-frame sequences that have V and J called. A part of the clones is gone; compared with another copy, unresolved V genes explain less than half, and the rest is unexplained. V, J and clone size are taken as reported in that table, and D and trimming were inferred from the DNA itself. This sample comprises 140,000 or so clones, approximately 93% of them detected only once. 12% of the sample comes from the top ten.

Regarding this clone: Its recognized antigen is unknown. Base quality data are lacking; no much larger clone is found one base away.

This chain joins TRBV6-4 to TRBJ2-2, with the identity of the D gene unclear. The origin of this receptor is an adult who had recovered from COVID-19. Source: peripheral blood, taken after recovery from COVID-19. The DNA sequence is TGTGCCAGCAGTGAGTCGAACACCGGGGAGCTGTTTTTT. Translated, it reads CASSESNTGELFF.